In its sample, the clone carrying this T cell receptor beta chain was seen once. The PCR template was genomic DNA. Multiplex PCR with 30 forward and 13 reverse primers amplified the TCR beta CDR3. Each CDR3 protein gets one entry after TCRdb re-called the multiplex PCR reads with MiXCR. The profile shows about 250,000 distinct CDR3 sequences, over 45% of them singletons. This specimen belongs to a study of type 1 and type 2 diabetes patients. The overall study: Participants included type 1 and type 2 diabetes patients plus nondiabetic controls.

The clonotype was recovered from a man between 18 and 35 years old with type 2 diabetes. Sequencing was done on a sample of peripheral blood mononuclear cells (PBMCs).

The CDR3 DNA reads as TGTGCCAGCAGCCTAAACGGGGCTGTGGTAGAGACCCAGTACTTC. Translating it yields CASSLNGAVVETQYF. V gene TRBV5-8 combines with J gene TRBJ2-5, with D perhaps given as TRBD1 or TRBD2 (5 bases each). The CDR3 is made up of 15 amino acids. The V end was cut by 4 bases, the J end by 4 bases, with 17 bases between. CDR1 SGHTS and CDR2 YDEGEE come from the germline V gene.